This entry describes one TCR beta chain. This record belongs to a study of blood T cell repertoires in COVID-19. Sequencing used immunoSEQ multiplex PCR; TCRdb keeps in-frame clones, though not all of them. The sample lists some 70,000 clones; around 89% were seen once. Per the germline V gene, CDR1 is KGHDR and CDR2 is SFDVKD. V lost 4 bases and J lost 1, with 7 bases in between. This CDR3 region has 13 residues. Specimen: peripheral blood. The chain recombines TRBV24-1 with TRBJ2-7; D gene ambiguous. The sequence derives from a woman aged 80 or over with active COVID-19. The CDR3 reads CATSESTSYEQYF. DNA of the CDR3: TGTGCCACCAGTGAGTCTACTTCCTACGAGCAGTACTTC.